This entry concerns a single T cell receptor (beta chain). Its antigen remains undetermined. One base away there is no much larger clone; base qualities are not given. This sample was included in a study of blood T cell repertoires in COVID-19 (dated by TCRdb to the early 2020s). Broadly, across the study: Collaborator samples came from the United States, Italy and Spain and covered acute and convalescent phases of COVID-19. The prospective study material was composed of cDNA or gDNA derived from T cells, B-cell-depleted T cells, or PBMCs. Subjects who had been exposed to COVID-19, were actively infected with it, or had recovered from it provided the deeply sampled blood TCRbeta repertoires that made up the dataset. A freely available public database, intended as a resource for researchers studying the immune response to SARS-CoV-2, is where the repertoires were released. Samples were obtained from the ongoing ImmuneRACE study (first 160 participants) and from 1,200 or so subjects provided by 6 global collaborators. Sample metadata almost always included a de-identified subject ID, COVID-19 status, age in years and sex. HLA class I and class II types, where available, came from metadata supplied by the sample provider rather than from assay-based typing. Overall study results and their limits: Clinical and demographic metadata were provided uncurated, with the amount varying by source and participant.

CDR1 and CDR2 were assigned from the germline V gene as KGHSH and LQKENI. V lost 5 bases and J lost 3 bases, and the count of bases not matched to a germline gene is 12. Its CDR3 holds 17 amino acids, cysteine through phenylalanine. Kept here is only the CDR3 DNA, which spans 51 bases and is read in frame from base 1. TCRbeta CDR3 regions were amplified from genomic DNA by means of the immunoSEQ Assay, a bias-controlled multiplex PCR. The paper's data handling went like this. Nucleated cell counts per sample were estimated from amplification of reference gene primers within the assay. Sequence reads were collapsed and filtered to measure the absolute abundance of every unique TCRbeta CDR3 rearrangement. For each sample, productive Simpson clonality was calculated by taking the square root of Simpson's diversity index across productive rearrangements. This immuneACCESS table, as held by TCRdb, lists in-frame sequences with V and J called but not all clones. Of the missing ones, under half trace to an unresolved V gene in checked studies; the others have no known cause. That table is the source of V, J and clone size, and D and trimming were worked out from the DNA. The sample table holds approximately 240,000 clones, of which roughly 84% were seen once. The top ten clonotypes cover over 2.5% of the sample.

Another Seattle source contributed samples from volunteer blood donors who had recovered from COVID-19. Collaborating institutions collected whole blood in K2EDTA tubes following their own protocols. For TCRbeta analysis, collaborator samples were shipped as frozen whole blood, as isolated PBMCs, or as DNA extracted from either sample type. The rearranged chain carries TRBV18 and TRBJ1-2, with TRBD1 matching 10 junction bases. The specimen was peripheral blood. The sequence was collected from a man over 45 who had recovered from COVID-19. The DNA is TGTGCCAGCTCAAGAGACAGGGGGCCCCGCGCCCACTATGGCTACACCTTC. It specifies CASSRDRGPRAHYGYTF.